This T cell receptor (beta chain) was obtained from a study of blood T cell repertoires in COVID-19. Turning to the study itself: Researchers got acute and convalescent COVID-19 samples from the United States, Italy and Spain. The cDNA or gDNA used as material had been derived from T cells, B-cell-depleted T cells, or PBMCs.

The V end was cut by 2 bases, the J end by 7 bases, with 15 bases between. The CDR3 totals 15 residues. CDR1 and CDR2 from the germline V gene are SGHTA and FQGNSA. The method was immunoSEQ multiplex PCR; TCRdb's version includes in-frame clones alone and lacks a portion of them. The table includes about 90,000 clones, roughly 89% detected once. Sequencing input: peripheral blood. The rearrangement uses TRBV7-2 and TRBJ1-5; D is unresolved. The receptor's source is an older woman with acute or convalescent COVID-19. CDR3 protein: CASSLRSTGNQPQHF. Written as DNA, the CDR3 is TGTGCCAGCAGCTTAAGGTCGACGGGGAACCAGCCCCAGCATTTT. The variable domain in full, with the rest retrieved from reference TRBV7-2 and TRBJ1-5, is GAGVSQSPSNKVTEKGKDVELRCDPISGHTALYWYRQSLGQGLEFLIYFQGNSAPDKSGLPSDRFSAERTGGSVSTLTIQRTQQEDSAVYLCASSLRSTGNQPQHFGDGTRLSIL.